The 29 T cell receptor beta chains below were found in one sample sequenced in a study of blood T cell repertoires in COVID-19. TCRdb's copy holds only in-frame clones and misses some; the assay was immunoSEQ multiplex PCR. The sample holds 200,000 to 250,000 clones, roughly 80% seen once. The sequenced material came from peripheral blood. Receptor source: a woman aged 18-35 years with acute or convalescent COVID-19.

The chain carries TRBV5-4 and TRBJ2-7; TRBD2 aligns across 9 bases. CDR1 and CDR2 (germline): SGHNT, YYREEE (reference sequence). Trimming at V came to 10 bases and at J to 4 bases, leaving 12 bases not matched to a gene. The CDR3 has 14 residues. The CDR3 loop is CAVRLAGDLYEQYF. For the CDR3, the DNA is TGTGCCGTCCGGTTAGCGGGAGATTTATACGAGCAGTACTTC.

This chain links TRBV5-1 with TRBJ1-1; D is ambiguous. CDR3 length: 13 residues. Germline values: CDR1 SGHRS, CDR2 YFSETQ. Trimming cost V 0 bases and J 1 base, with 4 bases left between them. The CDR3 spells CASSLVKNTEAFF. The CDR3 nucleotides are TGCGCCAGCAGCTTGGTAAAGAACACTGAAGCTTTCTTT.

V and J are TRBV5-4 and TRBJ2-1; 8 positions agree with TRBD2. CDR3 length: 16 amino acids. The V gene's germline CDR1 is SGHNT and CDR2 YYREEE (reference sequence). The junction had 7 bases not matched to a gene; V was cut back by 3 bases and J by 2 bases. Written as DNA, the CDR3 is TGTGCCAGCAGCTCCAAGGAGCGGGAGCCCTACAATGAGCAGTTCTTC. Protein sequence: CASSSKEREPYNEQFF.

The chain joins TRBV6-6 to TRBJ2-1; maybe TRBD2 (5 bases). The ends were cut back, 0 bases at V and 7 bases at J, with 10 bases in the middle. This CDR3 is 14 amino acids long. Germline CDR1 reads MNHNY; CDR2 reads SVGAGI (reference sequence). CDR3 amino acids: CASSYSAGINEQFF. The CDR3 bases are TGTGCCAGCAGTTACTCCGCCGGGATTAATGAGCAGTTCTTC.

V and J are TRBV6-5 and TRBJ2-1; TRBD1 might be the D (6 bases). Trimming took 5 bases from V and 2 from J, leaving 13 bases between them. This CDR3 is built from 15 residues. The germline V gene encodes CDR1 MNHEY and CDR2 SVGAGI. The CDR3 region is CASSHPPGAYNEQFF. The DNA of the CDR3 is TGTGCCAGCAGTCACCCCCCAGGGGCCTACAATGAGCAGTTCTTC.

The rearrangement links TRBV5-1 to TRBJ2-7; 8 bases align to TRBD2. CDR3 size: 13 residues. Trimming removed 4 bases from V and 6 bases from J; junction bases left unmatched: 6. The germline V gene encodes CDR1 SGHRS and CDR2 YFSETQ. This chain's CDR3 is CASSERELGEQYF. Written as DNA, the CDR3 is TGCGCCAGCAGCGAGCGGGAGTTGGGCGAGCAGTACTTC.

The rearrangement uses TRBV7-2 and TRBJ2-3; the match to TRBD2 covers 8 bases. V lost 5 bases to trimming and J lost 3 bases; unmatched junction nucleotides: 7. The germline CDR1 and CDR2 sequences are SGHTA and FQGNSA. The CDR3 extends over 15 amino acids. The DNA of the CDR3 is TGTGCCAGCAGCCCGCGGGAGGCTGATACAGATACGCAGTATTTT. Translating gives CASSPREADTDTQYF.

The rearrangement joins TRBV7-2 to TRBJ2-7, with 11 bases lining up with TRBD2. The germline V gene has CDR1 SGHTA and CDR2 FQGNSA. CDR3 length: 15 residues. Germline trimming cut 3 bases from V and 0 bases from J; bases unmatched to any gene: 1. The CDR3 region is CASSFLAGGSYEQYF. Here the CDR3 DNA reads TGTGCCAGCAGCTTCCTAGCGGGAGGCTCCTACGAGCAGTACTTC.

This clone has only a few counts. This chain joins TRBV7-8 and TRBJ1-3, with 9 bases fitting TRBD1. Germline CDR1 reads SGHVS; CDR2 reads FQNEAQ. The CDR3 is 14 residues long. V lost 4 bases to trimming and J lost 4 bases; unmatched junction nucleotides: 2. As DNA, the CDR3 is TGTGCCAGCAGCTCACAGGGGGCAGGAAACACCATATATTTT. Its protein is CASSSQGAGNTIYF.

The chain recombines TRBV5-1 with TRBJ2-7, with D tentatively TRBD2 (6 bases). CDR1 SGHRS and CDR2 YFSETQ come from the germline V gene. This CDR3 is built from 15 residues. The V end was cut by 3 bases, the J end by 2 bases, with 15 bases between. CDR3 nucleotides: TGCGCCAGCAGCTCGACTAGAGTGCCCACCTACGAGCAGTACTTC. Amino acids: CASSSTRVPTYEQYF.

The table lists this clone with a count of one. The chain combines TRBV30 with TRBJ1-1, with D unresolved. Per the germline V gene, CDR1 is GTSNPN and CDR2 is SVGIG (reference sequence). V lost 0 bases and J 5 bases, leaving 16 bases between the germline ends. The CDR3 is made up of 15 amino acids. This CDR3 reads CAWSVLGGRYTEAFF. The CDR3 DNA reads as TGTGCCTGGAGTGTACTCGGAGGAAGGTATACTGAAGCTTTCTTT.

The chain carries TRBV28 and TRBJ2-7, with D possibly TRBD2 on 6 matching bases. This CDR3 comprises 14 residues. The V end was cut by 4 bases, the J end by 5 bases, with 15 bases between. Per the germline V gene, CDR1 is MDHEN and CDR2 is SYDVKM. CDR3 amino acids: CASSSRLVGDEQYF. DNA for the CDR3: TGTGCCAGCAGTTCAAGACTAGTGGGAGACGAGCAGTACTTC. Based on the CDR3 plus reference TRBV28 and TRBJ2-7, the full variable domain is DVKVTQSSRYLVKRTGEKVFLECVQDMDHENMFWYRQDPGLGLRLIYFSYDVKMKEKGDIPEGYSVSREKKERFSLILESASTNQTSMYLCASSSRLVGDEQYFGPGTRLTVT.

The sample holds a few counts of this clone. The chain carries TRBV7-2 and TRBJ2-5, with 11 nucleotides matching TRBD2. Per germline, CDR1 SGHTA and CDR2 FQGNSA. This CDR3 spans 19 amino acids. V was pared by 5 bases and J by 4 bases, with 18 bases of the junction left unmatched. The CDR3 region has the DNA TGTGCCAGCAGCACAGAGGTCTTGGGACTAGCGGAGATTTTAGAGACCCAGTACTTC. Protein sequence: CASSTEVLGLAEILETQYF.

CDR3 sequence: CASSPLPPGPGDTEAFF. The DNA for the CDR3 is TGTGCCAGCAGCCCACTTCCTCCGGGGCCAGGGGACACTGAAGCTTTCTTT. V usage is TRBV3-1 (or the pseudogene TRBV3-2) and J usage is TRBJ1-1; weak D call: TRBD1 (6 bases). CDR1 LGHDT and CDR2 YNNKEL come from the germline V gene (reference sequence). The CDR3 sequence is 17 residues long. V was clipped by 4 bases and J by 3 bases, with 21 bases between them.

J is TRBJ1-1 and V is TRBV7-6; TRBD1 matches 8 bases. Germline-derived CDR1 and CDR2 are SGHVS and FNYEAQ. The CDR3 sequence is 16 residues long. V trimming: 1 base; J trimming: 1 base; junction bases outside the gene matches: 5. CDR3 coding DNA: TGTGCCAGCAGCTTAGTAGCAGGGGGCGCGAACACTGAAGCTTTCTTT. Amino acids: CASSLVAGGANTEAFF.

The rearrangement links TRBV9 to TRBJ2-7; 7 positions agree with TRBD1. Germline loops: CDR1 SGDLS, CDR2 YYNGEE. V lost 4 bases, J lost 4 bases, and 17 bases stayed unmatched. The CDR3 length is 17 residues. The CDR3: CASSSPPVGTEIYEQYF. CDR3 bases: TGTGCCAGCAGCTCCCCCCCGGTGGGGACAGAGATTTACGAGCAGTACTTC.

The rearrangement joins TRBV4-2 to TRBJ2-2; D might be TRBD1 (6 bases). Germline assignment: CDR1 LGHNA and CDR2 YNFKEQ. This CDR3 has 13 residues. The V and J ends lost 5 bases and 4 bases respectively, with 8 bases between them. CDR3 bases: TGTGCCAGCAGCGGACAGATCACCGGGGAGCTGTTTTTT. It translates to CASSGQITGELFF.

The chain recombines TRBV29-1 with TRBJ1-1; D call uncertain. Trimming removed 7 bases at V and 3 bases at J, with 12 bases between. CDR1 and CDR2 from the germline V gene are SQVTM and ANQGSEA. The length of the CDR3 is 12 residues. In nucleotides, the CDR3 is TGCAGCGGAGACGACGGAGACACTGAAGCTTTCTTT. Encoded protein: CSGDDGDTEAFF.

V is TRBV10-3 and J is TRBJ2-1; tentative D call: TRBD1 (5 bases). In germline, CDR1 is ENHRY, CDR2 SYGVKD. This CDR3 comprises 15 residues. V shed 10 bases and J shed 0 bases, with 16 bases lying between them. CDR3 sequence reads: CATNQQDSSYNEQFF. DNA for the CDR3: TGTGCCACCAACCAACAGGATAGCTCCTACAATGAGCAGTTCTTC.

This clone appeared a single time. CDR3 protein: CASSETGTRSYEQYF. The CDR3 DNA follows: TGTGCCAGCAGTGAAACGGGGACTAGATCCTACGAGCAGTACTTC. This chain uses TRBV25-1 with TRBJ2-7, with 8 bases that match TRBD2. V was clipped by 2 bases and J by 1 base; unmatched bases: 4. The CDR3 totals 15 residues. Germline CDR1 MGHDK, CDR2 SYGVNS.

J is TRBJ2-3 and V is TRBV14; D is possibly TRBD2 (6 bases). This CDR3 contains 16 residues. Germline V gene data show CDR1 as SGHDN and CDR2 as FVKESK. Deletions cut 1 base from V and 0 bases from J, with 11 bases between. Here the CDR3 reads CASSQVPGLSTDTQYF. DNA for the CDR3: TGTGCCAGCAGCCAAGTACCGGGACTGAGCACAGATACGCAGTATTTT.

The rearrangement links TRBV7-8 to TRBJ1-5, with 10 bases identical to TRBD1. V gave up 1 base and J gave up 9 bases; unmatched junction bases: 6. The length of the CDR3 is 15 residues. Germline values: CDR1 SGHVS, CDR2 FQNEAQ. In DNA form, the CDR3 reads TGTGCCAGCAGCTTAGGGGACAGGGGCTTATGGCCCCAGCATTTT. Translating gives CASSLGDRGLWPQHF.

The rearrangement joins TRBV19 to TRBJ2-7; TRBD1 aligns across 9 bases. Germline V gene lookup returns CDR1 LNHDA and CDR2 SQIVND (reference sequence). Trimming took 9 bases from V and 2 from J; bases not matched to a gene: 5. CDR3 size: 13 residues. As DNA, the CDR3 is TGTGCCAGCGGGACAGGGCTCCCCTACGAGCAGTACTTC. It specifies CASGTGLPYEQYF.

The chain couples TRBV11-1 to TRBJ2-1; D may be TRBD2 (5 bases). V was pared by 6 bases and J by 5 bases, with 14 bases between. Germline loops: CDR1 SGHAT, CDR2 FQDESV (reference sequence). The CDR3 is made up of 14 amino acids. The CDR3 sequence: CASSPRGEDNEQFF. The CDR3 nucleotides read TGTGCCAGCAGTCCCCGGGGAGAGGACAATGAGCAGTTCTTC. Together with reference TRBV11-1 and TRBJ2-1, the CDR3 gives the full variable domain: EAEVAQSPRYKITEKSQAVAFWCDPISGHATLYWYRQILGQGPELLVQFQDESVVDDSQLPKDRFSAERLKGVDSTLKIQPAELGDSAMYLCASSPRGEDNEQFFGPGTRLTVL.

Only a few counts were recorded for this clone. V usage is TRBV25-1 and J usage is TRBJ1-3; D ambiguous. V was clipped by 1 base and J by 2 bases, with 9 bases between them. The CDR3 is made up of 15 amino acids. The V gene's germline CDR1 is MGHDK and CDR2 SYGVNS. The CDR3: CASSESGKTGNTIYF. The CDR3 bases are TGTGCCAGCAGTGAATCAGGCAAGACTGGAAACACCATATATTTT.

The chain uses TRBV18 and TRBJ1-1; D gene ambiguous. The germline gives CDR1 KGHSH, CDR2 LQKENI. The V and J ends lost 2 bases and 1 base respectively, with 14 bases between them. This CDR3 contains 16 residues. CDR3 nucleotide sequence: TGTGCCAGCTCACCAAAGCAACTCGGGTGGAACACTGAAGCTTTCTTT. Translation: CASSPKQLGWNTEAFF. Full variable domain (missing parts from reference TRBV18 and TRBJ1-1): NAGVMQNPRHLVRRRGQEARLRCSPMKGHSHVYWYRQLPEEGLKFMVYLQKENIIDESGMPKERFSAEFPKEGPSILRIQQVVRGDSAAYFCASSPKQLGWNTEAFFGQGTRLTVV.

The CDR3 DNA is TGTGCCAGCAGTTGGTTGGCAGGGAATCAGCCCCAGCATTTT. It encodes CASSWLAGNQPQHF. The V and J genes are TRBV6-6 and TRBJ1-5; perhaps TRBD1 as D (5 bases). This CDR3 has 14 amino acids. CDR1 is MNHNY, CDR2 SVGAGI, per germline (reference sequence). Between the trimmed V and J ends, which lost 4 bases and 4 bases, there was a span of 11 bases.

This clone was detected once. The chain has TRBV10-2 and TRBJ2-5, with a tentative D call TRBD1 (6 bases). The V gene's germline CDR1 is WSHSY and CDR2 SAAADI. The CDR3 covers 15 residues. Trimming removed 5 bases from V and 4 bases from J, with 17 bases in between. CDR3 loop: CASSSQGVDGETQYF. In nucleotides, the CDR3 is TGCGCCAGCAGTTCACAGGGTGTAGACGGAGAGACCCAGTACTTC.

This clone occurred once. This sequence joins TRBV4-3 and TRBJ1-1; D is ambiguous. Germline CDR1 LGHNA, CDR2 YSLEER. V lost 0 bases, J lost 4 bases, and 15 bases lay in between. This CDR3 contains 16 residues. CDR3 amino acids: CASSQDWAPNSTEAFF. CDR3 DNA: TGCGCCAGCAGCCAAGATTGGGCACCTAACAGCACTGAAGCTTTCTTT.